This TCR beta chain appears in the sequencing data of a study of Graves' ophthalmopathy and Graves' hyperthyroidism. Study-level points and caveats: The model predicted ophthalmopathy progression with 70.59% sensitivity and approximately 72% specificity. Clonotypes were expanded in thyroid at above 0.001 frequency, and most also appeared in blood.

The V end lost 1 base, the J end lost 4 bases, and 13 bases lay between the germline ends. This CDR3 comprises 15 residues. Germline CDR1 reads SGHAT; CDR2 reads FQNNGV. From RNA, the CDR3 regions of TCR beta chains were amplified and sequenced. RT-PCR with HTBI primers came first, then second-round multiplex PCR. TCRdb fed the multiplex PCR reads into MiXCR, producing one record per CDR3 protein. The sample consists of around 470,000 distinct CDR3 sequences, around 14% of them appearing once. Points on this clonotype: The antigen is unknown.

Moderate-to-severe activity, CAS ≥3, NOSPECS ≥4 and a duration under 3 months were seen in donors with ophthalmopathy. The study excluded patients with other autoimmune diseases, uncontrolled infections, pregnancy or lactation. Sample: blood. The V and J genes are TRBV11-2 and TRBJ1-1; D might be TRBD1 (5 bases). The receptor was derived from a woman in her twenties or thirties with Graves' ophthalmopathy. CDR3 in amino acids: CASSLAGYGRTEAFF. The CDR3 DNA sequence: TGTGCCAGCAGCTTAGCAGGGTACGGGCGCACTGAAGCTTTCTTT. The full variable domain, rest sourced from reference TRBV11-2 and TRBJ1-1, is EAGVAQSPRYKIIEKRQSVAFWCNPISGHATLYWYQQILGQGPKLLIQFQNNGVVDDSQLPKDRFSAERLKGVDSTLKIQPAKLEDSAVYLCASSLAGYGRTEAFFGQGTRLTVV.